What follows describes a single T cell receptor beta chain. The antigen remains undetermined. Authors' methods: Clinicopathological groups supplied CDR3 differences that were used to build a distant-metastasis classifier for papillary thyroid cancer. TCRdb re-called the PCR reads through MiXCR. The V and J calls were not made by the authors but by TCRdb's processing. The repertoire includes around 31,000 clones, 21% of them detected once, and around 3% sits in the top ten. There were no patients who had received any treatment before thyroid surgery. The length of the CDR3 is 14 residues. V dropped 4 bases and J dropped 3; count of bases not matched to a gene: 4. The entry originates in a study of metastatic and nonmetastatic thyroid tumors. In the study overall: Across blood and tumor or nodule tissue, repertoires from malignant and benign thyroid patients were compared with one another.

Whole-study results and caveats: Relative to benign nodules, malignant thyroid tumors were reportedly characterized by significantly elevated TCR beta diversity in blood and tumor.

The TCR was taken from a male donor with papillary thyroid cancer or a benign thyroid nodule (not recorded which). Some clones in this sample may be carry-over from other donors' samples. The sequencing sample was made of tumor tissue. J is TRBJ2-7 and V is TRBV12-3 or TRBV12-4; 9 bases align to TRBD2. CDR3 DNA: TGTGCCAGCAGTTGGGGACTAGCTGGCTACGAGCAGTACTTC. This translates into CASSWGLAGYEQYF.